The 15 T cell receptor beta chains reported below all come from one sample, sequenced in a study of blood T cell repertoires in COVID-19. Sequencing used immunoSEQ multiplex PCR; TCRdb keeps in-frame clones, though not all of them. The table records 100,000 to 110,000 clones, more than 75% of them present only once. The sequencing sample was made of peripheral blood. Receptors originate from a human donor in a cohort sampled during active COVID-19.

The chain combines TRBV5-4 with TRBJ2-3; TRBD2 agrees at 16 bases. Trimming cost V 4 bases and J 4 bases; bases outside gene matches: 0. The CDR3 covers 15 residues. Germline loops: CDR1 SGHNT, CDR2 YYREEE (reference sequence). CDR3 in amino acids: CASSGTSGRADTQYF. As DNA, the CDR3 is TGTGCCAGCAGCGGGACTAGCGGGAGGGCAGATACGCAGTATTTT. The full variable domain, in which reference TRBV5-4 and TRBJ2-3 provide the parts outside the CDR3, is ETGVTQSPTHLIKTRGQQVTLRCSSQSGHNTVSWYQQALGQGPQFIFQYYREEENGRGNFPPRFSGLQFPNYSSELNVNALELDDSALYLCASSGTSGRADTQYFGPGTRLTVL.

The chain couples TRBV6-2 or TRBV6-3 to TRBJ2-7; D not certain. V gave up 0 bases and J gave up 6 bases, with 3 bases separating them. From germline, CDR1 is MNHEY and CDR2 SVGEGT. The CDR3 sequence is 11 residues long. In nucleotides, the CDR3 is TGTGCCAGCAGTTACTCCAGCGAGCAGTACTTC. Amino acid sequence: CASSYSSEQYF.

V usage is TRBV10-3 and J usage is TRBJ2-5; D ambiguous. The CDR3 is made up of 13 amino acids. V was shortened by 6 bases and J by 9 bases, with 17 bases between the two germline ends. Germline values: CDR1 ENHRY, CDR2 SYGVKD. This chain's CDR3 is CAISFKEGDSQYF. In nucleotides, the CDR3 is TGTGCCATCAGCTTCAAAGAAGGAGACTCCCAGTACTTC.

The chain joins TRBV6-5 to TRBJ2-7; 8 nucleotides match TRBD1. The germline V gene encodes CDR1 MNHEY and CDR2 SVGAGI. V lost 5 bases and J lost 3; bases outside the gene matches: 9. This CDR3 has 15 amino acids. The CDR3 DNA reads TGTGCCAGCAGTCCTACCGGGACAGGCTTCTACGAGCAGTACTTC. This codes for CASSPTGTGFYEQYF.

The chain joins TRBV6-1 to TRBJ1-2; no firm D call. Trimming cost V 2 bases and J 8 bases, with 12 bases left between them. CDR3 length equals 13 residues. From germline, CDR1 is MNHNS and CDR2 SASEGT. The CDR3 DNA reads TGTGCCAGCAGTGAACCCGACTTCGGCGGCTACACCTTC. Protein: CASSEPDFGGYTF.

This clone has just a few counts. V and J are TRBV27 and TRBJ2-1; D possibly corresponds to TRBD2 (6 bases). Germline-derived CDR1 and CDR2 are MNHEY and SMNVEV (reference sequence). The CDR3 is made up of 16 amino acids. The V end was cut by 6 bases, the J end by 4 bases, with 19 bases between. DNA for the CDR3: TGTGCCAGCAGCAAGAATGAGGGGCGGGGATACAATGAGCAGTTCTTC. This translates into CASSKNEGRGYNEQFF.

The chain is built from TRBV5-1 and TRBJ1-1, with 8 bases lining up with TRBD1. The CDR3 runs 16 residues. With 0 bases clipped from V and 6 bases from J, the junction kept 10 bases outside the gene matches. CDR1 is SGHRS and CDR2 is YFSETQ in the germline V gene. The CDR3 spells CASSLGPRQGYAEAFF. The CDR3, as DNA: TGCGCCAGCAGCTTGGGACCTAGACAGGGGTATGCTGAAGCTTTCTTT.

The chain links TRBV24-1 to TRBJ1-2; D not certain. CDR1 and CDR2 from the germline V gene are KGHDR and SFDVKD. The CDR3 runs to 12 residues. Between the trimmed V and J ends, which lost 6 bases and 4 bases, there was a span of 8 bases. CDR3 loop: CATSSDGYGYTF. DNA for the CDR3: TGTGCCACCAGTTCAGATGGCTATGGCTACACCTTC.

The V call is TRBV7-2, the J call TRBJ2-7, with 8 bases identical to TRBD2. Germline V gene sequence: CDR1 SGHTA, CDR2 FQGNSA. CDR3 length equals 14 residues. The trim removed 4 bases at V and 5 bases at J, leaving 7 bases unmatched. The CDR3, as DNA: TGTGCCAGCAGCTATAGCGGGACTGACAACGAGCAGTACTTC. It specifies CASSYSGTDNEQYF. The whole variable domain, filled in from reference TRBV7-2 and TRBJ2-7, reads GAGVSQSPSNKVTEKGKDVELRCDPISGHTALYWYRQSLGQGLEFLIYFQGNSAPDKSGLPSDRFSAERTGGSVSTLTIQRTQQEDSAVYLCASSYSGTDNEQYFGPGTRLTVT.

The chain couples TRBV19 to TRBJ2-2; 7 positions match TRBD2. Trimming cost V 10 bases and J 0 bases; bases outside gene matches: 2. The CDR3 extends over 13 amino acids. The germline V gene encodes CDR1 LNHDA and CDR2 SQIVND (reference sequence). In DNA, the CDR3 is TGTGCCATTACTAGCGCGAACACCGGGGAGCTGTTTTTT. Amino acid sequence: CAITSANTGELFF.

This clone was observed a handful of times. The rearrangement joins TRBV3-1 (or the pseudogene TRBV3-2) to TRBJ1-2; the match to TRBD1 covers 7 bases. The CDR3 consists of 15 residues. Germline loops: CDR1 LGHDT, CDR2 YNNKEL (reference sequence). V was clipped by 1 base and J by 6 bases; unmatched bases: 8. The CDR3 DNA reads TGTGCCAGCAGCCAAGCTTTAAGACAGGGTGATGGCTACACCTTC. Translating it yields CASSQALRQGDGYTF.

In this sample, this clone turned up once. The CDR3 reads CASSQGQGFGYTF. The CDR3 DNA reads as TGCGCCAGCAGCCAAGGGCAGGGGTTTGGCTACACCTTC. V gene TRBV4-3 combines with J gene TRBJ1-2; tentative D call: TRBD1 (6 bases). Trimming cost V 1 base and J 7 bases, with 10 bases left between them. This CDR3 has 13 amino acids. Per germline, CDR1 LGHNA and CDR2 YSLEER.

The chain joins TRBV4-3 to TRBJ1-1, with a possible D match to TRBD1 (6 bases). Germline CDR1 is LGHNA and CDR2 is YSLEER. The CDR3 is 17 amino acids. The V end lost 0 bases, the J end lost 0 bases, and 14 bases lay between the germline ends. DNA for the CDR3: TGCGCCAGCAGCCAAGATTTCCCCGGACAGCTGAACACTGAAGCTTTCTTT. Translating gives CASSQDFPGQLNTEAFF.

The chain joins TRBV6-5 to TRBJ2-1; D is perhaps TRBD1 (6 bases). V gave up 8 bases and J gave up 8 bases, with 10 bases separating them. CDR1 and CDR2 (germline): MNHEY, SVGAGI. The CDR3 consists of 11 residues. As DNA, the CDR3 is TGTGCCAGCTCCAGGGGCGATGAGCAGTTCTTC. Protein sequence: CASSRGDEQFF.

The rearrangement links TRBV6-2 or TRBV6-3 to TRBJ1-5, with a possible D match to TRBD1 (6 bases). The CDR3 totals 15 residues. Germline CDR1 reads MNHEY; CDR2 reads SVGEGT. V was trimmed by 5 bases and J by 1 base, leaving 12 bases between them. CDR3 in amino acids: CASSLQGLSNQPQHF. DNA of the CDR3: TGTGCCAGCAGTCTACAGGGATTAAGCAATCAGCCCCAGCATTTT.